The 8 T cell receptor beta chains below come from one sample, sequenced in a study of shared clonotypes between healthy human individuals. Only in-frame clones appear in the TCRdb table, and some are missing; sequencing was by immunoSEQ multiplex PCR. The sample yields fewer than 850,000 clones, 90% to 98% seen once. In the naive CD8 group, cells lacked CD45RO and were positively selected for CCR7, so terminally differentiated effector memory CD45RA+ cells were left out. Specimen: naive CD8+ T cells sorted from blood. All receptors derive from a man aged 30 to 39 in good health.

The chain recombines TRBV6-1 with TRBJ1-1; D is ambiguous. CDR1 and CDR2 (germline): MNHNS, SASEGT. The CDR3 extends over 14 amino acids. V was cut by 1 base and J by 4 bases, with 10 bases left in between. The CDR3 coding sequence is TGTGCCAGCAGTGAAGGGATCGGGGTCACTGAAGCTTTCTTT. Translating it yields CASSEGIGVTEAFF.

This chain links TRBV7-8 with TRBJ1-1; 8 positions match TRBD1. Looked up from germline, CDR1 is SGHVS and CDR2 is FQNEAQ. The V gene end was trimmed by 6 bases and the J gene end by 3 bases; junction bases not matched to a gene: 21. CDR3 length: 19 amino acids. CDR3 in amino acids: CASSSGKQGETLEDTEAFF. Written as DNA, the CDR3 is TGTGCCAGCAGTTCGGGGAAACAGGGGGAAACGCTTGAGGACACTGAAGCTTTCTTT.

The chain is built from TRBV6-4 and TRBJ1-2; 7 bases agree with TRBD1. CDR3 length: 16 amino acids. Per germline, CDR1 MRHNA and CDR2 SNTAGT. J gave up 7 bases and V 0 bases, and 11 bases lay outside the gene matches. CDR3 sequence (DNA): TGTGCCAGCAGTGACTCGATGAGACAGGGTAGTGGTGGCTACACCTTC. Residues: CASSDSMRQGSGGYTF.

Turning to this clone: The DNA is left out, because the CDR3 cannot be placed on it with certainty; the CDR3 is given as TCRdb lists it. The chain couples TRBV12-5 to TRBJ2-3. A total of 16 residues make up the CDR3, ends included. Germline V gene data show CDR1 as LGHNT and CDR2 as FRNRAP. This CDR3 reads CASGFGEGPSTDTQYF.

V gene TRBV7-8 combines with J gene TRBJ2-3; 9 bases line up with TRBD1. J lost 6 bases, V lost 2 bases, and 15 bases had no gene match. The germline gives CDR1 SGHVS, CDR2 FQNEAQ. CDR3 size: 18 residues. The CDR3 loop reads CASSLLIPGTGKRDTQYF. CDR3 DNA sequence: TGTGCCAGCAGCTTACTAATCCCCGGGACAGGGAAGAGGGATACGCAGTATTTT.

The rearrangement links TRBV6-4 to TRBJ2-1; 8 nucleotides line up with TRBD2. With V trimmed by 0 bases and J by 6 bases, 4 bases remained unmatched. Germline CDR1 and CDR2: MRHNA and SNTAGT. CDR3 length equals 15 residues. The CDR3 DNA is TGTGCCAGCAGTGACTCGAATCGGGAGGGCAATGAGCAGTTCTTC. Protein sequence: CASSDSNREGNEQFF.

DNA for the CDR3: TGTGCCAGCAGGGTAAAGAGCTTCACAGATACGCAGTATTTT. It yields the protein CASRVKSFTDTQYF. This rearrangement joins TRBV5-6 to TRBJ2-3; D is uncertain. The V and J ends lost 5 bases and 2 bases respectively, with 12 bases between them. Germline CDR1 SGHDT, CDR2 YYEEEE. The CDR3 totals 14 residues.

The V call is TRBV4-1, the J call TRBJ2-7; the match to TRBD2 covers 8 bases. V was pared by 0 bases and J by 2 bases, with 6 bases of the junction left unmatched. The germline V gene encodes CDR1 MGHRA and CDR2 YSYEKL. This CDR3 is built from 16 residues. CDR3 protein: CASSQDAPAGAYEQYF. The CDR3 nucleotides read TGCGCCAGCAGCCAAGATGCTCCAGCGGGAGCCTACGAGCAGTACTTC.